The next 19 T cell receptor beta chains were all read from a single sample in a study of PD-1 blockade in classical Hodgkin lymphoma. The method was immunoSEQ multiplex PCR; TCRdb's version includes in-frame clones alone and lacks a portion of them. The sample lists 20,000 to 30,000 clones; 65% to 80% were seen once. As to time point: cycle 4 day 1 (C4D1), after more than five weeks of nivolumab. Each patient relapsed following autologous stem cell transplantation, and prior brentuximab vedotin exposure differed. The specimen was peripheral blood mononuclear cells (PBMCs), collected before the fourth cycle of nivolumab. The receptors come from a human donor with classical Hodgkin lymphoma.

Turning to this clone: The junction departs from the called germline gene at one end, perhaps through a read error. The chain is built from TRBV7-7 and TRBJ2-2; tentatively, D is TRBD1 (7 bases). Per germline, CDR1 SSHAT and CDR2 FNYEAQ (reference sequence). This CDR3 has 16 amino acids. In nucleotides, the CDR3 is TGTGCTAGCAGCCCCAAGACAGGGACTTCCACCCGGGAGCTGTTTTTT. The encoded protein is CASSPKTGTSTRELFF.

The rearrangement links TRBV5-1 to TRBJ2-3; D may match TRBD1 or TRBD2 (5 bases each). CDR1 SGHRS and CDR2 YFSETQ come from the germline V gene. V lost 4 bases and J 2 bases, leaving 17 bases between the germline ends. This CDR3 has 16 amino acids. DNA for the CDR3: TGCGCCAGCAGCAGCCGTGGGACCAGCAACACAGATACGCAGTATTTT. It yields the protein CASSSRGTSNTDTQYF.

This chain uses TRBV4-1 with TRBJ1-1; D call uncertain. V lost 0 bases and J 7 bases, leaving 9 bases between the germline ends. The CDR3 is made up of 13 amino acids. CDR1 is MGHRA, CDR2 YSYEKL, per germline. CDR3 nucleotides: TGCGCCAGCAGCCAAGACGGGGTCGATGAAGCTTTCTTT. Translation gives CASSQDGVDEAFF.

This sequence joins TRBV6-4 and TRBJ1-2, with 8 bases identical to TRBD1. The V gene end was trimmed by 3 bases and the J gene end by 6 bases; junction bases not matched to a gene: 9. This CDR3 region has 15 residues. CDR1 is MRHNA, CDR2 SNTAGT, per germline. CDR3 in amino acids: CASSDNRDRPDGYTF. CDR3 nucleotide sequence: TGTGCCAGCAGTGATAACCGGGACAGGCCCGATGGCTACACCTTC.

Only one count was recorded for this clone. The chain is built from TRBV13 and TRBJ1-2; D uncertain. The CDR3 is 16 residues long. Trimming took 0 bases from V and 2 from J, leaving 13 bases between them. Germline V gene sequence: CDR1 PRHDT, CDR2 FYEKMQ (reference sequence). The DNA for the CDR3 is TGTGCCAGCAGCTTAGGCCCCGCCGACGAGAACTATGGCTACACCTTC. Translated: CASSLGPADENYGYTF.

J is TRBJ2-3 and V is TRBV7-8, with D hard to call. V was clipped by 7 bases and J by 3 bases, with 11 bases between them. Germline V gene data show CDR1 as SGHVS and CDR2 as FQNEAQ. This CDR3 comprises 13 residues. Here the CDR3 reads CASTLAGTDTQYF. The CDR3, as DNA: TGTGCCAGCACTCTTGCCGGAACAGATACGCAGTATTTT.

V usage is TRBV7-9 and J usage is TRBJ1-2; D might be TRBD1 (6 bases). Trimming left V 1 base short and J 6 bases short, with 18 bases between. The CDR3 extends over 16 amino acids. Looked up from germline, CDR1 is SEHNR and CDR2 is FQNEAQ (reference sequence). CDR3 nucleotides: TGTGCCAGCAGCTTAGTTACGGGGGCTAGGGTAGATGGCTACACCTTC. Translated, it gives CASSLVTGARVDGYTF.

In this sample, this clone turned up a few times. The rearrangement links TRBV7-2 to TRBJ1-1; D is unresolved. This CDR3 is 16 amino acids long. Looked up from germline, CDR1 is SGHTA and CDR2 is FQGNSA. V gave up 5 bases and J gave up 0 bases, with 16 bases separating them. CDR3 bases: TGTGCCAGCAGCGAGCCAGATGGCGACATGAACACTGAAGCTTTCTTT. It encodes CASSEPDGDMNTEAFF. The variable domain in full, completed from reference TRBV7-2 and TRBJ1-1, reads GAGVSQSPSNKVTEKGKDVELRCDPISGHTALYWYRQSLGQGLEFLIYFQGNSAPDKSGLPSDRFSAERTGGSVSTLTIQRTQQEDSAVYLCASSEPDGDMNTEAFFGQGTRLTVV.

The CDR3 reads CASTTSTGTGYSGANVLTF. The CDR3 DNA sequence: TGTGCCAGCACCACTTCTACCGGGACAGGATACTCTGGGGCCAACGTCCTGACTTTC. The chain uses TRBV28 and TRBJ2-6, with 8 bases aligning to TRBD1. Germline V gives CDR1 MDHEN, CDR2 SYDVKM. The CDR3 runs 19 residues. With V trimmed by 7 bases and J by 0 bases, 14 bases remained unmatched.

V is TRBV10-2 and J is TRBJ1-1; TRBD1 agrees at 9 bases. Looked up from germline, CDR1 is WSHSY and CDR2 is SAAADI. The trim removed 4 bases at V and 1 base at J, leaving 4 bases unmatched. The CDR3 is 15 amino acids. Here the CDR3 DNA reads TGCGCCAGCAGTGCCAGGGGACAGGGGAACACTGAAGCTTTCTTT. This sequence encodes CASSARGQGNTEAFF.

V usage is TRBV29-1 and J usage is TRBJ2-2; tentatively, D is TRBD2 (7 bases). The CDR3 contains 15 residues. The V and J ends lost 5 bases and 3 bases respectively, with 16 bases between them. Per germline, CDR1 SQVTM and CDR2 ANQGSEA. The CDR3: CSVTSPGGDTGELFF. The DNA of the CDR3 is TGCAGCGTTACGTCCCCGGGGGGCGACACCGGGGAGCTGTTTTTT.

The rearrangement links TRBV5-4 to TRBJ1-2; no definite D call. Germline V gene data show CDR1 as SGHNT and CDR2 as YYREEE (reference sequence). CDR3 length equals 17 residues. The V end lost 2 bases, the J end lost 6 bases, and 23 bases lay between the germline ends. The CDR3 here is CASSFPTTNRERNGYTF. As DNA, the CDR3 is TGTGCCAGCAGCTTCCCAACCACGAACCGCGAGCGCAATGGCTACACCTTC.

The chain links TRBV25-1 to TRBJ2-2; TRBD2 is a possible D gene (5 bases). This CDR3 has 15 amino acids. Trimming removed 2 bases at V and 6 bases at J, with 13 bases between. Germline loops: CDR1 MGHDK, CDR2 SYGVNS. CDR3 amino acids: CASSEIGEKAGELFF. CDR3 in DNA: TGTGCCAGCAGTGAAATCGGGGAGAAGGCCGGGGAGCTGTTTTTT.

The chain links TRBV19 to TRBJ1-2; 7 positions match TRBD1. The germline V gene encodes CDR1 LNHDA and CDR2 SQIVND (reference sequence). CDR3 length equals 15 residues. Trimming at V came to 5 bases and at J to 2 bases, leaving 8 bases not matched to a gene. The CDR3 is CASSPRTGGNYGYTF. CDR3 sequence (DNA): TGTGCCAGTAGTCCCCGGACAGGCGGGAACTATGGCTACACCTTC.

The J gene is TRBJ2-5, the V gene TRBV11-1; the D is unclear. Trimming removed 1 base at V and 3 bases at J, with 6 bases between. Germline loops: CDR1 SGHAT, CDR2 FQDESV (reference sequence). The CDR3 consists of 13 residues. CDR3 sequence reads: CASSLEQEETQYF. CDR3 coding DNA: TGTGCCAGCAGCTTAGAGCAGGAAGAGACCCAGTACTTC.

V gene TRBV28 combines with J gene TRBJ1-5; no reliable D call. Per the germline V gene, CDR1 is MDHEN and CDR2 is SYDVKM. The CDR3 consists of 14 residues. Trimming removed 6 bases from V and 3 bases from J, with 12 bases in between. The CDR3 loop reads CASRRVQVNQPQHF. The CDR3 bases are TGTGCCAGCAGAAGGGTGCAGGTCAATCAGCCCCAGCATTTT.

The rearrangement joins TRBV6-5 to TRBJ1-2, with D hard to call. CDR1 MNHEY and CDR2 SVGAGI come from the germline V gene. With 1 base removed from V and 2 bases from J, the gap between germline ends came to 8 bases. This CDR3 comprises 14 residues. Written as DNA, the CDR3 is TGTGCCAGCAGTTACTTTTCGGGAAACTATGGCTACACCTTC. Translated, it gives CASSYFSGNYGYTF.

The chain recombines TRBV6-1 with TRBJ1-1; D not certain. Germline V gives CDR1 MNHNS, CDR2 SASEGT. The CDR3 covers 12 residues. The V end was cut by 6 bases, the J end by 5 bases, with 10 bases between. CDR3 in amino acids: CASSAGWTEAFF. As DNA, the CDR3 is TGTGCCAGCAGCGCAGGCTGGACTGAAGCTTTCTTT.

The V call is TRBV6-4, the J call TRBJ2-3, with 7 bases matching TRBD2. The CDR3 loop spans 16 amino acids. Germline V gene data show CDR1 as MRHNA and CDR2 as SNTAGT. The trim removed 0 bases at V and 0 bases at J, leaving 3 bases unmatched. CDR3 nucleotides: TGTGCCAGCAGTGACTCTGGCGGGGGAAGCACAGATACGCAGTATTTT. Translation: CASSDSGGGSTDTQYF.